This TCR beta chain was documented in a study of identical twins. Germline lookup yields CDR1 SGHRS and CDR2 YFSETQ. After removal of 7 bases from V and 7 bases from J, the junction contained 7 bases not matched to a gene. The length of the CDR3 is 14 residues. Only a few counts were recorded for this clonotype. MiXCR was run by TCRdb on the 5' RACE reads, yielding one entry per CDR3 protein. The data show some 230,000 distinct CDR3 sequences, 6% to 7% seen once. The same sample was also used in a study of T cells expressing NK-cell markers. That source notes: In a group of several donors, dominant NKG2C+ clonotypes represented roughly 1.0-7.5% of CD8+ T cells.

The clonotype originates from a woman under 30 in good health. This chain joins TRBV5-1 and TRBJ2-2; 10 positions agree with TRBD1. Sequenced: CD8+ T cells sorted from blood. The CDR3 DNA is TGCGCCAGCCTTCCGGGACAGGGGAGCGGGGAGCTGTTTTTT. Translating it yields CASLPGQGSGELFF.